The 21 T cell receptor beta chains given below trace back to one sample, sequenced in a study of immune cell composition in non-small cell lung cancer. Using immunoSEQ multiplex PCR, the repertoire was profiled, and TCRdb retains in-frame clones only, with some absent. The sample has 2,000 to 2,500 clones; roughly 70% are singletons. Normal lung sampling was at least 3 cm from the tumour, as distant as possible. Input material: non-adjacent lung tissue. The origin of the receptors is a human donor with non-small cell lung cancer.

V usage is TRBV9 and J usage is TRBJ2-3; TRBD2 matches 14 bases. The CDR3 has 17 amino acids. Unmatched junction bases numbered 5, after V lost 0 bases and J lost 5 bases. Germline V CDR1 and CDR2: SGDLS, YYNGEE. CDR3 coding DNA: TGTGCCAGCAGCGTAGCTTTGGGACTAGCGGGAGTAGATACGCAGTATTTT. It yields the protein CASSVALGLAGVDTQYF.

CDR3 in amino acids: CASSSQGNRDEQYF. The CDR3 nucleotides read TGTGCCAGCAGCTCACAGGGGAATCGGGACGAGCAGTACTTC. This chain joins TRBV7-3 and TRBJ2-7; TRBD1 matches 7 bases. V shed 4 bases and J 5 bases; nucleotides not matched to a gene: 8. Germline V lookup: CDR1 SGHTA, CDR2 FQGTGA. CDR3 length equals 14 residues.

J is TRBJ1-1 and V is TRBV5-1; D is perhaps TRBD1 (5 bases). The germline CDR1 and CDR2 sequences are SGHRS and YFSETQ. The CDR3 contains 14 residues. V was clipped by 0 bases and J by 4 bases, with 10 bases between them. In nucleotides, the CDR3 is TGCGCCAGCAGCTTGGAAGGGGATGGCACTGAAGCTTTCTTT. It specifies CASSLEGDGTEAFF.

The rearrangement uses TRBV11-1 and TRBJ1-1; TRBD1 matches at 8 bases. The trim removed 5 bases at V and 0 bases at J, leaving 5 bases unmatched. The CDR3 loop spans 15 amino acids. Per the germline V gene, CDR1 is SGHAT and CDR2 is FQDESV (reference sequence). CDR3 sequence: CASSPPTGVNTEAFF. CDR3 DNA sequence: TGTGCCAGCAGCCCTCCGACAGGGGTGAACACTGAAGCTTTCTTT.

This clone has a handful of counts. J is TRBJ2-7 and V is TRBV7-2; 8 bases align to TRBD2. Unmatched junction bases numbered 4, after V lost 3 bases and J lost 0 bases. The germline CDR1 and CDR2 sequences are SGHTA and FQGNSA. This CDR3 comprises 15 residues. CDR3 sequence (DNA): TGTGCCAGCAGCTTTAGCGGGACCTCCTCCTACGAGCAGTACTTC. Amino acids: CASSFSGTSSYEQYF. The complete variable domain, with remaining parts taken from reference TRBV7-2 and TRBJ2-7, reads GAGVSQSPSNKVTEKGKDVELRCDPISGHTALYWYRQSLGQGLEFLIYFQGNSAPDKSGLPSDRFSAERTGGSVSTLTIQRTQQEDSAVYLCASSFSGTSSYEQYFGPGTRLTVT.

V usage is TRBV11-2 and J usage is TRBJ2-1; weak D call: TRBD1 (6 bases). This CDR3 comprises 15 residues. Germline CDR1 and CDR2: SGHAT and FQNNGV. V lost 1 base and J 8 bases, leaving 15 bases between the germline ends. CDR3 sequence (DNA): TGTGCCAGCAGCTTAGTTGGGCAGGGGTTCCATGAGCAGTTCTTC. This translates into CASSLVGQGFHEQFF.

The CDR3 sequence: CASSSRETQYF. The DNA of the CDR3 is TGTGCCAGCAGCTCCCGGGAGACCCAGTACTTC. This chain uses TRBV11-2 with TRBJ2-5; D is unresolved. CDR1 is SGHAT, CDR2 FQNNGV, per germline. The CDR3 consists of 11 residues. V lost 4 bases to trimming and J lost 5 bases, with 5 bases between them. Full variable domain (outside the CDR3, taken from reference TRBV11-2 and TRBJ2-5): EAGVAQSPRYKIIEKRQSVAFWCNPISGHATLYWYQQILGQGPKLLIQFQNNGVVDDSQLPKDRFSAERLKGVDSTLKIQPAKLEDSAVYLCASSSRETQYFGPGTRLLVL.

The chain combines TRBV11-2 with TRBJ2-1, with TRBD2 identical over 9 bases. J gave up 6 bases and V 0 bases, and 6 bases lay outside the gene matches. Germline lookup yields CDR1 SGHAT and CDR2 FQNNGV. This CDR3 spans 16 amino acids. CDR3 loop: CASSLEPAGGGNEQFF. DNA for the CDR3: TGTGCCAGCAGCTTAGAGCCAGCGGGAGGAGGCAATGAGCAGTTCTTC.

V is TRBV7-2 and J is TRBJ2-2; D call uncertain. The germline V gene encodes CDR1 SGHTA and CDR2 FQGNSA. The CDR3 is 18 residues long. Trimming took off 2 bases at V and 1 base at J, with 17 bases between the two ends. CDR3: CASSLHRQGRLNTGELFF. The DNA of the CDR3 is TGTGCCAGCAGCTTACATCGTCAAGGCAGGCTGAACACCGGGGAGCTGTTTTTT.

In this sample, this clone turned up a few times. The chain employs TRBV7-9 and TRBJ2-7; TRBD2 matches at 7 bases. Germline V gives CDR1 SEHNR, CDR2 FQNEAQ (reference sequence). The ends lost 2 bases at V and 8 bases at J; junction bases unmatched: 6. CDR3 length: 13 amino acids. The CDR3 spells CASSLPAGVKQYF. DNA for the CDR3: TGTGCCAGCAGCTTACCGGCGGGAGTAAAGCAGTACTTC.

The chain recombines TRBV6-5 with TRBJ1-1; possibly TRBD1 for D (6 bases). The CDR3 runs 13 residues. V was clipped by 8 bases and J by 0 bases, with 10 bases between them. Germline V gene data show CDR1 as MNHEY and CDR2 as SVGAGI. The CDR3 sequence is CASYREMNTEAFF. CDR3 nucleotides: TGTGCCAGCTACAGGGAGATGAACACTGAAGCTTTCTTT.

This clone was detected once. The rearrangement uses TRBV28 and TRBJ2-7; weak D call: TRBD1 (7 bases). Between the trimmed V and J ends, which lost 2 bases and 3 bases, there was a span of 17 bases. Germline CDR1 and CDR2: MDHEN and SYDVKM. CDR3 length: 16 residues. CDR3 nucleotide sequence: TGTGCCAGCAGTTTACCGCAGGGGGGTTCGGTCTACGAGCAGTACTTC. Its translation: CASSLPQGGSVYEQYF.

V gene TRBV14 combines with J gene TRBJ1-2; D might be TRBD1 (5 bases). There are 15 residues in the CDR3. V was clipped by 2 bases and J by 0 bases, with 10 bases between them. Looked up from germline, CDR1 is SGHDN and CDR2 is FVKESK. CDR3 nucleotide sequence: TGTGCCAGCAGCCAATCTGGCAGGGCTAACTATGGCTACACCTTC. The encoded protein is CASSQSGRANYGYTF.

V usage is TRBV2 and J usage is TRBJ2-7; D may be TRBD2 (7 bases). CDR3 size: 17 residues. Looked up from germline, CDR1 is SNHLY and CDR2 is FYNNEI. V dropped 6 bases and J dropped 3 bases, with 24 bases sitting between them. DNA for the CDR3: TGTGCCAGCAGGGCCGGGGGGCAATGGACCAAGGGCTACGAGCAGTACTTC. It translates to CASRAGGQWTKGYEQYF.

The rearrangement joins TRBV5-1 to TRBJ1-4; a possible D gene is TRBD1 (5 bases). Per germline, CDR1 SGHRS and CDR2 YFSETQ. V lost 3 bases, J lost 5 bases, and 11 bases lay in between. The CDR3 has 14 residues. CDR3 sequence: CASSSDSTNEKLFF. The CDR3, as DNA: TGCGCCAGCAGCTCCGACAGTACCAATGAAAAACTGTTTTTT. The entire variable domain, with the rest obtained from reference TRBV5-1 and TRBJ1-4, is as follows: KAGVTQTPRYLIKTRGQQVTLSCSPISGHRSVSWYQQTPGQGLQFLFEYFSETQRNKGNFPGRFSGRQFSNSRSEMNVSTLELGDSALYLCASSSDSTNEKLFFGSGTQLSVL.

CDR3 in DNA: TGTGCCAGCAGTGAACTAAGATCGGCGGGCTATGGCTACACCTTC. The encoded protein is CASSELRSAGYGYTF. V usage is TRBV2 and J usage is TRBJ1-2; D not resolved. V dropped 2 bases and J dropped 4 bases, with 14 bases sitting between them. The germline CDR1 and CDR2 sequences are SNHLY and FYNNEI. The length of the CDR3 is 15 residues.

The rearrangement uses TRBV28 and TRBJ1-3, with 8 bases aligning to TRBD1. Germline lookup yields CDR1 MDHEN and CDR2 SYDVKM. The CDR3 length is 17 residues. Losses at the gene ends were 7 bases for V and 2 bases for J; bases not matched to a gene: 13. The CDR3 region has the DNA TGTGCCAGCACCTATCAGGGGGCGCTCATAGCTGGAAACACCATATATTTT. This translates into CASTYQGALIAGNTIYF.

The rearrangement joins TRBV28 to TRBJ2-7; 7 nucleotides align to TRBD1. The CDR3 length is 15 residues. Trimming took 6 bases from V and 6 from J; bases not matched to a gene: 14. Germline CDR1 is MDHEN and CDR2 is SYDVKM. In DNA form, the CDR3 reads TGTGCCAGCAGGGGCCCCCGAAGGCCAGGGGGCGAGCAGTACTTC. Translated, it gives CASRGPRRPGGEQYF.

Only a few counts were recorded for this clone. The chain has TRBV4-2 and TRBJ1-6; D gene ambiguous. The CDR3 covers 16 residues. Germline CDR1 is LGHNA and CDR2 is YNFKEQ. V lost 0 bases and J lost 5, with 11 bases in between. The DNA of the CDR3 is TGTGCCAGCAGCCAAGATCTTGCCCACAATAATTCACCCCTCCACTTT. Protein sequence: CASSQDLAHNNSPLHF.

This clone was recorded only once. The V and J genes are TRBV7-6 and TRBJ2-3; D gene ambiguous. The CDR3 covers 13 residues. V gave up 1 base and J gave up 4 bases, with 6 bases separating them. Germline CDR1 and CDR2: SGHVS and FNYEAQ. DNA of the CDR3: TGTGCCAGCAGCTTAGGAGTGGCAGATACGCAGTATTTT. Protein sequence: CASSLGVADTQYF. Together with reference TRBV7-6 and TRBJ2-3, the CDR3 gives the full variable domain: GAGVSQSPRYKVTKRGQDVALRCDPISGHVSLYWYRQALGQGPEFLTYFNYEAQQDKSGLPNDRFSAERPEGSISTLTIQRTEQRDSAMYRCASSLGVADTQYFGPGTRLTVL.

The V call is TRBV28, the J call TRBJ2-7, with D perhaps TRBD2 (5 bases). This CDR3 comprises 12 residues. Germline loops: CDR1 MDHEN, CDR2 SYDVKM. The germline V and J ends were trimmed by 10 bases and 5 bases, with 15 bases remaining between them. The CDR3 sequence: CAIGPGSHEQYF. The CDR3 nucleotides read TGTGCCATTGGTCCGGGGTCCCACGAGCAGTACTTC.